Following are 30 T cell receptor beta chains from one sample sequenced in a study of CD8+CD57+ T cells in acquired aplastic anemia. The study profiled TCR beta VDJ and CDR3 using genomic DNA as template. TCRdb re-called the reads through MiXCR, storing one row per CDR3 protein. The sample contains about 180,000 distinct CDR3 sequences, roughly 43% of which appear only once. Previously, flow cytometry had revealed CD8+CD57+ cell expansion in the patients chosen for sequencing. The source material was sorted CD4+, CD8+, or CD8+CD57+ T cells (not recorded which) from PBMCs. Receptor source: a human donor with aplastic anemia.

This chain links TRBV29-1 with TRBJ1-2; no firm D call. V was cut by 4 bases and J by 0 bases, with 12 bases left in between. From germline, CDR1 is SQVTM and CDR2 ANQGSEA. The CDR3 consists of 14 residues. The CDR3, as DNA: TGCAGCGTTGTAAAGGGAGGAACTAACTATGGCTACACCTTC. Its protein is CSVVKGGTNYGYTF.

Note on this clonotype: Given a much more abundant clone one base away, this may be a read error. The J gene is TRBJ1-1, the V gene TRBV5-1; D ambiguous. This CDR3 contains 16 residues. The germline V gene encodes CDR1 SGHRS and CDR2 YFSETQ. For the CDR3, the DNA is TGCGCCAGCAGCTCCGGTATAGGACTTTTGAACACTGAAGCTCTCTTT. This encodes CASSSGIGLLNTEALF.

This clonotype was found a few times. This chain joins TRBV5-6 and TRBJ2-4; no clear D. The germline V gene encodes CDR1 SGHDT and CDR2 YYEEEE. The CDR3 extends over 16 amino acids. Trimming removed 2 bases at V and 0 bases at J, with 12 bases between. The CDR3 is CASSFLLPLAKNIQYF. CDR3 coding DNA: TGTGCCAGCAGCTTCCTTCTGCCCCTAGCCAAAAACATTCAGTACTTC.

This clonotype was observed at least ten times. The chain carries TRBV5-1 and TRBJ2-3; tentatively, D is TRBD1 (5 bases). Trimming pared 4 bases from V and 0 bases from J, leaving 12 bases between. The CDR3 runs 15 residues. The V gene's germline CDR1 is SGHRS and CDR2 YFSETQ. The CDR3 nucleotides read TGCGCCAGCAGCCTTACAGGCTTTAGCACAGATACGCAGTATTTT. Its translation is CASSLTGFSTDTQYF.

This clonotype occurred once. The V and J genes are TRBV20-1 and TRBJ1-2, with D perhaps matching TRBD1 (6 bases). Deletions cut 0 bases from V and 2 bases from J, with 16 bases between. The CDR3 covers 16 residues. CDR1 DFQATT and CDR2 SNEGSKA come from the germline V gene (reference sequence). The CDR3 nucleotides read TGCAGTGCTAGAGATTGGGGGGGGGCCTCCAACTATGGCTACACCTTC. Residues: CSARDWGGASNYGYTF.

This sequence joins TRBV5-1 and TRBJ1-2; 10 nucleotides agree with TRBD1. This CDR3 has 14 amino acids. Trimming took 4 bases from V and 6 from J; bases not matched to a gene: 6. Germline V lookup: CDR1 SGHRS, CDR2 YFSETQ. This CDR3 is CASSRDRGGNGYTF. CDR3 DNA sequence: TGCGCCAGCAGCCGGGACAGGGGAGGAAATGGCTACACCTTC.

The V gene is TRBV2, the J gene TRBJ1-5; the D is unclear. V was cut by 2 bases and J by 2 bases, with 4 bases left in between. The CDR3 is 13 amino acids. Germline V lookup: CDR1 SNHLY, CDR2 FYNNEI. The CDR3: CASSETGNQPQHF. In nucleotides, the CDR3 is TGTGCCAGCAGTGAAACAGGCAATCAGCCCCAGCATTTT. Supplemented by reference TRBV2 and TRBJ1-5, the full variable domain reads EPEVTQTPSHQVTQMGQEVILRCVPISNHLYFYWYRQILGQKVEFLVSFYNNEISEKSEIFDDQFSVERPDGSNFTLKIRSTKLEDSAMYFCASSETGNQPQHFGDGTRLSIL.

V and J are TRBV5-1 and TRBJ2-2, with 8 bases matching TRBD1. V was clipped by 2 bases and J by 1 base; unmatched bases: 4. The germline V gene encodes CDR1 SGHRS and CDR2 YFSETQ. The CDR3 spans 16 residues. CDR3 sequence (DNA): TGCGCCAGCAGCTTCCAGACAGGGGTGAACACCGGGGAGCTGTTTTTT. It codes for CASSFQTGVNTGELFF.

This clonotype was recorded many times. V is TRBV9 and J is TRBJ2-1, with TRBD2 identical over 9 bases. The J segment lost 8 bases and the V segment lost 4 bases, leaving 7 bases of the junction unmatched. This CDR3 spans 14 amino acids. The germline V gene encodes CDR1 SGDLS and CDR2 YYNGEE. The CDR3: CASSLAGWGDEQFF. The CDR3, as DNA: TGTGCCAGCAGCCTAGCGGGGTGGGGCGATGAGCAGTTCTTC.

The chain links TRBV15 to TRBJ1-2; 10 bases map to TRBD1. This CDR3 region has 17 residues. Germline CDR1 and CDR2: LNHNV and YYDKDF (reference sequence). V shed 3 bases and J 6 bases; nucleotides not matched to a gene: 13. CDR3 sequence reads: CATSSSPGTGEADGYTF. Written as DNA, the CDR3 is TGTGCCACCAGCAGTTCCCCGGGGACAGGGGAGGCGGATGGCTACACCTTC.

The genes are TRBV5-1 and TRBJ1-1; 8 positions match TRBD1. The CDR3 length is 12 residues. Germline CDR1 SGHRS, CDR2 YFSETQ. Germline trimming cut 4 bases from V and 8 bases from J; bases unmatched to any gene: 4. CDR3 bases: TGCGCCAGCAGCAGGGGACAGGTGGAAGCTTTCTTT. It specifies CASSRGQVEAFF. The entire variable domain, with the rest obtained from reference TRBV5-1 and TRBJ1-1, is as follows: KAGVTQTPRYLIKTRGQQVTLSCSPISGHRSVSWYQQTPGQGLQFLFEYFSETQRNKGNFPGRFSGRQFSNSRSEMNVSTLELGDSALYLCASSRGQVEAFFGQGTRLTVV.

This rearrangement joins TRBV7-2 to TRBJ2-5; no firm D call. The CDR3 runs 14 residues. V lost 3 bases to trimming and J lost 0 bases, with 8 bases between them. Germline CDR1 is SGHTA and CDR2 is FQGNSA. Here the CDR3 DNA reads TGTGCCAGCAGCTTTGACCGGTACCAAGAGACCCAGTACTTC. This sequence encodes CASSFDRYQETQYF.

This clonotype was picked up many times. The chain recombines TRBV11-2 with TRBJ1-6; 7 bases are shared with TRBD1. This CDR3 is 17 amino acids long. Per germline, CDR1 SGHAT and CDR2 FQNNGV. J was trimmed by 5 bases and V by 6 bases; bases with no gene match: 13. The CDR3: CASRYSSNRGNNSPLHF. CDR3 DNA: TGTGCCAGCAGATATTCAAGTAACAGGGGAAATAATTCACCCCTCCACTTT.

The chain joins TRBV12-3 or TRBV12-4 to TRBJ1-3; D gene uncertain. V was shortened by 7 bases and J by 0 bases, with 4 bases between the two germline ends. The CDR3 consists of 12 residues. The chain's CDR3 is CASTNSGNTIYF. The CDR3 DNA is TGTGCCAGCACCAACTCTGGAAACACCATATATTTT.

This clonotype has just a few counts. The CDR3 reads CASSLFLAALSGNTIYF. CDR3 nucleotide sequence: TGTGCCAGCAGCTTGTTCTTGGCAGCCCTATCTGGAAACACCATATATTTT. The rearrangement joins TRBV5-4 to TRBJ1-3, with unresolved D. The CDR3 contains 17 residues. CDR1 and CDR2 (germline): SGHNT, YYREEE (reference sequence). V lost 1 base to trimming and J lost 1 base, with 15 bases between them.

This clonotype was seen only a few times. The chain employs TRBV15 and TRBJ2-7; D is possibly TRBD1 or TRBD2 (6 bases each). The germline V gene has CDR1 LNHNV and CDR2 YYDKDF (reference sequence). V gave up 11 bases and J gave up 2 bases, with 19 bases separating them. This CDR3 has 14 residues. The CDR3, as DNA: TGTGCCGCGCGATCTGGAGGGGGAACCTACGAGCAGTACTTC. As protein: CAARSGGGTYEQYF.

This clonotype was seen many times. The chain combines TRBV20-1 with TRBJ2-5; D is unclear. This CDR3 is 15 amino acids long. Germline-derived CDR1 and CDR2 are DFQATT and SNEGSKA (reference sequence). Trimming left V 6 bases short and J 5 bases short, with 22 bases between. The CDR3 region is CSALPLRAQGETQYF. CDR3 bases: TGCAGTGCCCTGCCCCTCCGGGCCCAAGGGGAGACCCAGTACTTC.

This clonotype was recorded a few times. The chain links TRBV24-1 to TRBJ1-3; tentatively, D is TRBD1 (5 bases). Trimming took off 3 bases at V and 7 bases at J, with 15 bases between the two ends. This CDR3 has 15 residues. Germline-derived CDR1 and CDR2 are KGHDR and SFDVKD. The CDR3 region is CATSDPGRTGNTIYF. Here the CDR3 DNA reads TGTGCCACCAGTGATCCGGGACGTACCGGGAACACCATATATTTT.

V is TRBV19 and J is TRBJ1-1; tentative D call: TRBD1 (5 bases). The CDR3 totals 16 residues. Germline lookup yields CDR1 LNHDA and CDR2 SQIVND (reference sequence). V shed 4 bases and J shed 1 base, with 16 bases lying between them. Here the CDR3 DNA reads TGTGCCAGTAGTAACATCTCACAGGTTCAGAACACTGAAGCTTTCTTT. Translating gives CASSNISQVQNTEAFF.

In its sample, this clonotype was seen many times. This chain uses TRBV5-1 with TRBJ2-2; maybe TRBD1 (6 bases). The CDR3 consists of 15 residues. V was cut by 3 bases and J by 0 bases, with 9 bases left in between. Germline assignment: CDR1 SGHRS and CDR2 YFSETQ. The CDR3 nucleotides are TGCGCCAGCAGCTCAGGACAGACGAACACCGGGGAGCTGTTTTTT. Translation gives CASSSGQTNTGELFF.

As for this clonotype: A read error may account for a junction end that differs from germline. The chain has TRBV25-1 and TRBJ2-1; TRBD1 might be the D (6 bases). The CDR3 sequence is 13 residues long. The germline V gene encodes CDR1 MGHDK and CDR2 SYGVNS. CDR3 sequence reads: CATRSGGHNEQFF. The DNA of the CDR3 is TGTGCCACCCGCTCTGGGGGCCACAATGAGCAGTTCTTT.

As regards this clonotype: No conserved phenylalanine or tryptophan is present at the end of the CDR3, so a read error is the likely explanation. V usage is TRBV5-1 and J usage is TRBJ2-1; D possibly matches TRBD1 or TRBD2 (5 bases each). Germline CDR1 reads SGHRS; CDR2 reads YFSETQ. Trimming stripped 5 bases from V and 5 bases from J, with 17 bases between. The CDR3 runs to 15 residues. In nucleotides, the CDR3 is TGCGCCAGCAGTTTGTGGGGGACGGGCGACAATGAGCAGTTCTCT. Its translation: CASSLWGTGDNEQFS.

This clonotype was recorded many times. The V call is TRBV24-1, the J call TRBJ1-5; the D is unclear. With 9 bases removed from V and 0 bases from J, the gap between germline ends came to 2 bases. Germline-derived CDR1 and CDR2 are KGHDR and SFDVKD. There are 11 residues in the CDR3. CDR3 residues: CATYSNQPQHF. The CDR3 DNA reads TGTGCCACCTATAGCAATCAGCCCCAGCATTTT.

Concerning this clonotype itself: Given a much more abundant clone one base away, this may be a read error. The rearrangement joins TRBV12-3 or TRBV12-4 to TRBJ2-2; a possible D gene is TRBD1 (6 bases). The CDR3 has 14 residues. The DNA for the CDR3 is TGTGCCAGCAGTCCCGACAGGAACACCGGGGAGCTGCTTTTT. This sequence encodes CASSPDRNTGELLF.

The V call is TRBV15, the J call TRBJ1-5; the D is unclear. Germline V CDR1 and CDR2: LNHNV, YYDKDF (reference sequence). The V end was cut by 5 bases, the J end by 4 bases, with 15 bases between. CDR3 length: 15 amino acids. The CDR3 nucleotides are TGTGCCACCAGCCAAAGGCGCCTCCTTAATCAGCCCCAGCATTTT. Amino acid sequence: CATSQRRLLNQPQHF.

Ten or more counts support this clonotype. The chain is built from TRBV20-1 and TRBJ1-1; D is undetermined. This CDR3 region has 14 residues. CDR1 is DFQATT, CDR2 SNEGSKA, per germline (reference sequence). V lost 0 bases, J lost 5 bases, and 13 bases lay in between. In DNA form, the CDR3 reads TGCAGTGCTAGAGATCAAGGAGGGCAAACTGAAGCTTTCTTT. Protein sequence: CSARDQGGQTEAFF.

The CDR3 DNA follows: TGCAGTGCTAGCCCTCAGGAGAACTATGGCTACACCTTC. It codes for CSASPQENYGYTF. V gene TRBV20-1 combines with J gene TRBJ1-2; D remains ambiguous. The CDR3 consists of 13 residues. Germline CDR1 is DFQATT and CDR2 is SNEGSKA (reference sequence). Trimming shortened V by 3 bases and J by 2 bases, and 10 bases separated the two germline ends.

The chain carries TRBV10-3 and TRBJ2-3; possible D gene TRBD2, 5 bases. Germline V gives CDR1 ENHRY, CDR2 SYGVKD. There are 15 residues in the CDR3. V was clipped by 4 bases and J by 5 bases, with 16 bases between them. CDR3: CAISGLSEGGDTQYF. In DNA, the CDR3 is TGTGCCATCAGTGGGCTTAGCGAGGGTGGAGATACGCAGTATTTT.

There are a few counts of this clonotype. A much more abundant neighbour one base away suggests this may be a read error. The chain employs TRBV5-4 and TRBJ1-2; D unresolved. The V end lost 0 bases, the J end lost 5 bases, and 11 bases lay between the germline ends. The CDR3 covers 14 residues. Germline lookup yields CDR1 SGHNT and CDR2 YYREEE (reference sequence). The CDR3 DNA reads TGTGCCAGCAGCTTGGAGGTGGGTCGGTATGGCTACACCTTC. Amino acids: CASSLEVGRYGYTF. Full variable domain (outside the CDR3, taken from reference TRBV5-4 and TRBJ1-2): ETGVTQSPTHLIKTRGQQVTLRCSSQSGHNTVSWYQQALGQGPQFIFQYYREEENGRGNFPPRFSGLQFPNYSSELNVNALELDDSALYLCASSLEVGRYGYTFGSGTRLTVV.

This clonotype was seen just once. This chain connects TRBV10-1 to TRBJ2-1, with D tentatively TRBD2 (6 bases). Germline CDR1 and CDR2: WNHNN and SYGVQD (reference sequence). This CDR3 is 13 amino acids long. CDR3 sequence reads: CAVQRASSDEQFF. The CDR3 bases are TGCGCAGTCCAGCGGGCTAGCAGCGATGAGCAGTTCTTC.